The 17 T cell receptor beta chains in this list originate from one sample, sequenced in a study of T cell responses to AZD1222 COVID-19 vaccine. Repertoires were generated with immunoSEQ multiplex PCR, while TCRdb's copy carries only in-frame clones and drops some. This table holds 80,000 to 100,000 clones, roughly 86% found once. The specimen was peripheral blood, collected on day 0 of AZD1222 vaccination. These receptors all stem from an adult in good health.

The CDR3 loop reads CASSVGQSWPQHF. Written as DNA, the CDR3 is TGTGCCAGCAGCGTGGGACAGTCCTGGCCCCAGCATTTT. The chain has TRBV5-5 and TRBJ1-5, with TRBD1 matching over 7 bases. J gave up 9 bases and V 4 bases, and 7 bases lay outside the gene matches. The CDR3 sequence is 13 residues long. CDR1 SGHKS and CDR2 YYEKEE come from the germline V gene (reference sequence).

The chain employs TRBV28 and TRBJ2-7; D tentatively fits TRBD1 or TRBD2 (7 bases each). The CDR3 totals 14 residues. Trimming left V 6 bases short and J 2 bases short, with 14 bases between. Germline-derived CDR1 and CDR2 are MDHEN and SYDVKM. The CDR3 reads CASSRQGGAYEQYF. CDR3 nucleotide sequence: TGTGCCAGCAGCCGCCAGGGGGGGGCCTACGAGCAGTACTTC. Filled out from reference TRBV28 and TRBJ2-7, the complete variable domain reads DVKVTQSSRYLVKRTGEKVFLECVQDMDHENMFWYRQDPGLGLRLIYFSYDVKMKEKGDIPEGYSVSREKKERFSLILESASTNQTSMYLCASSRQGGAYEQYFGPGTRLTVT.

CDR3 sequence: CASSKPGHGSTDTQYF. The CDR3 region has the DNA TGTGCCAGTAGTAAACCGGGACACGGAAGCACAGATACGCAGTATTTT. This chain uses TRBV19 with TRBJ2-3; a possible D gene is TRBD1 (6 bases). The CDR3 contains 16 residues. V lost 4 bases and J lost 0, with 14 bases in between. The V gene's germline CDR1 is LNHDA and CDR2 SQIVND (reference sequence).

The gene calls are TRBV3-1 (or the pseudogene TRBV3-2) and TRBJ1-2; D gene unclear. From germline, CDR1 is LGHDT and CDR2 YNNKEL (reference sequence). With 0 bases removed from V and 5 bases from J, the gap between germline ends came to 7 bases. CDR3 length: 13 amino acids. The DNA for the CDR3 is TGTGCCAGCAGCCAAGAGAGAATATATGGCTACACCTTC. Its protein product is CASSQERIYGYTF.

J is TRBJ2-7 and V is TRBV6-5; D ambiguous. Germline V lookup: CDR1 MNHEY, CDR2 SVGAGI. Between the trimmed V and J ends, which lost 7 bases and 0 bases, there was a span of 10 bases. The CDR3 is made up of 13 amino acids. The CDR3 nucleotides read TGTGCCAGCACCCTATATAGCTCCTACGAGCAGTACTTC. Translated: CASTLYSSYEQYF.

The chain has TRBV27 and TRBJ2-7; D is unclear. This CDR3 has 13 residues. CDR1 and CDR2 from the germline V gene are MNHEY and SMNVEV (reference sequence). V lost 6 bases, J lost 4 bases, and 13 bases lay in between. The CDR3 reads CASSLEPQYEQYF. The CDR3 DNA reads as TGTGCCAGCAGCTTGGAGCCCCAATACGAGCAGTACTTC.

The chain carries TRBV6-6 and TRBJ2-7; maybe TRBD2 (6 bases). With 8 bases removed from V and 4 bases from J, the gap between germline ends came to 15 bases. This CDR3 comprises 13 residues. Germline V gene lookup returns CDR1 MNHNY and CDR2 SVGAGI (reference sequence). The CDR3 protein is CASSRDSTYEQYF. The CDR3 nucleotides are TGTGCCAGCTCCCGGGACTCCACGTACGAGCAGTACTTC.

The V call is TRBV9, the J call TRBJ1-3; D is perhaps TRBD1 (6 bases). Trimming shortened V by 0 bases and J by 0 bases, and 10 bases separated the two germline ends. CDR1 is SGDLS, CDR2 YYNGEE, per germline. This CDR3 comprises 16 residues. The CDR3 region has the DNA TGTGCCAGCAGCGTAGATAACAGGGTCTCTGGAAACACCATATATTTT. Amino acids: CASSVDNRVSGNTIYF.

The chain joins TRBV5-5 to TRBJ1-3, with a weak D call TRBD1 (5 bases). Germline V CDR1 and CDR2: SGHKS, YYEKEE (reference sequence). V was pared by 2 bases and J by 8 bases, with 17 bases between. The CDR3 length is 15 residues. The CDR3 DNA sequence: TGTGCCAGCAGCTTACGGCAGGGAGGATGGGACACCATATATTTT. It specifies CASSLRQGGWDTIYF.

The CDR3 region is CASSQDRGAATEAFF. CDR3 nucleotide sequence: TGCGCCAGCAGCCAAGATCGGGGGGCCGCCACTGAAGCTTTCTTT. This chain uses TRBV4-3 with TRBJ1-1, with a possible D match to TRBD1 (6 bases). V was cut by 0 bases and J by 4 bases, with 12 bases left in between. Germline V CDR1 and CDR2: LGHNA, YSLEER. The CDR3 has 15 amino acids.

V usage is TRBV5-6 and J usage is TRBJ2-3; D tentatively fits TRBD1 or TRBD2 (5 bases each). The ends were cut back, 2 bases at V and 6 bases at J, with 13 bases in the middle. This CDR3 is built from 14 residues. Germline V gene lookup returns CDR1 SGHDT and CDR2 YYEEEE. CDR3 coding DNA: TGTGCCAGCAGCTTTTTGGGACCTACGGATACGCAGTATTTT. As protein: CASSFLGPTDTQYF.

The chain carries TRBV28 and TRBJ1-2; a weak D match, TRBD1 (5 bases). CDR3 length equals 12 residues. Trimming took off 4 bases at V and 8 bases at J, with 11 bases between the two ends. The germline V gene has CDR1 MDHEN and CDR2 SYDVKM. CDR3 coding DNA: TGTGCCAGCAGTTCAGGGATCCGGGGCTACACCTTC. Translation gives CASSSGIRGYTF.

The J gene is TRBJ1-1, the V gene TRBV3-1 (or the pseudogene TRBV3-2), with D possibly matching TRBD1 (5 bases). Trimming left V 4 bases short and J 3 bases short, with 12 bases between. Germline-derived CDR1 and CDR2 are LGHDT and YNNKEL (reference sequence). The CDR3 contains 14 residues. The CDR3 DNA reads as TGTGCCAGCAGCCCTAGACGAGGGGACACTGAAGCTTTCTTT. Protein product: CASSPRRGDTEAFF.

CDR3 in amino acids: CSVEKTWVGDYGYTF. The CDR3, as DNA: TGCAGCGTTGAGAAAACGTGGGTCGGGGACTATGGCTACACCTTC. The chain employs TRBV29-1 and TRBJ1-2; D uncertain. The V end was cut by 3 bases, the J end by 3 bases, with 17 bases between. CDR1 SQVTM and CDR2 ANQGSEA come from the germline V gene. The CDR3 is 15 residues long.

V gene TRBV5-1 combines with J gene TRBJ1-1; D ambiguous. Trimming cost V 4 bases and J 1 base, with 14 bases left between them. Per the germline V gene, CDR1 is SGHRS and CDR2 is YFSETQ. This CDR3 region has 15 residues. The DNA for the CDR3 is TGCGCCAGCAGCCCCATGGGCCAATCGAACACTGAAGCTTTCTTT. This sequence encodes CASSPMGQSNTEAFF.

This clone was detected only once. The chain couples TRBV28 to TRBJ2-7; D gene uncertain. Germline loops: CDR1 MDHEN, CDR2 SYDVKM. Between the trimmed V and J ends, which lost 5 bases and 4 bases, there was a span of 6 bases. The CDR3 loop spans 11 amino acids. The CDR3 region is CASSVKYEQYF. As DNA, the CDR3 is TGTGCCAGCAGTGTAAAGTACGAGCAGTACTTC.

V is TRBV7-9 and J is TRBJ2-1, with TRBD1 matching 8 bases. The V segment lost 4 bases and the J segment 8 bases; nucleotides outside the gene matches: 1. Germline CDR1 and CDR2: SEHNR and FQNEAQ (reference sequence). The CDR3 spans 12 residues. CDR3 amino acids: CASSSGGYEQFF. The CDR3 nucleotides are TGTGCCAGCAGCTCAGGGGGCTATGAGCAGTTCTTC.